These 31 T cell receptor beta chains originate from one sample sequenced in a study of tumor T cells in aggressive B-cell lymphoma. Generated by immunoSEQ multiplex PCR, the TCRdb table keeps only in-frame clones and is missing some. The table has 6,500 to 9,500 clones, approximately 85% seen once. The sequencing sample was made of tumor tissue. These receptors all come from an adult with diffuse large B cell lymphoma.

This sequence joins TRBV6-5 and TRBJ1-1; D is unresolved. The CDR3 runs to 13 residues. Deletions cut 3 bases from V and 3 bases from J, with 8 bases between. Germline CDR1 and CDR2: MNHEY and SVGAGI. The CDR3 DNA reads as TGTGCCAGCAGTTATGTCCAGTACACTGAAGCTTTCTTT. Amino acids: CASSYVQYTEAFF.

The rearrangement links TRBV7-3 to TRBJ2-1; 7 bases match TRBD2. V shed 3 bases, J shed 3 bases, and the junction held 5 bases outside the gene matches. The CDR3 sequence is 15 residues long. Germline V gene sequence: CDR1 SGHTA, CDR2 FQGTGA. CDR3 nucleotides: TGTGCCAGCAGCTTCGGGGGAGGGGTCTACAATGAGCAGTTCTTC. This sequence encodes CASSFGGGVYNEQFF.

This chain connects TRBV9 to TRBJ2-2; the match to TRBD2 covers 8 bases. Trimming cost V 0 bases and J 9 bases; bases outside gene matches: 4. Germline V gene lookup returns CDR1 SGDLS and CDR2 YYNGEE. The CDR3 is made up of 14 amino acids. The CDR3 reads CASSVERENRELFF. The CDR3 DNA reads as TGTGCCAGCAGCGTAGAGCGGGAGAATAGGGAGCTGTTTTTT.

CDR3: CASDGQGGDYEQYF. DNA for the CDR3: TGTGCCAGTGATGGACAGGGCGGGGATTACGAGCAGTACTTC. The rearrangement joins TRBV2 to TRBJ2-7, with 8 bases identical to TRBD1. Germline CDR1 reads SNHLY; CDR2 reads FYNNEI. The V and J ends lost 9 bases and 4 bases, in that order; junction bases with no gene match: 11. The CDR3 consists of 14 residues. Drawing the rest from reference TRBV2 and TRBJ2-7, the complete variable domain is EPEVTQTPSHQVTQMGQEVILRCVPISNHLYFYWYRQILGQKVEFLVSFYNNEISEKSEIFDDQFSVERPDGSNFTLKIRSTKLEDSAMYFCASDGQGGDYEQYFGPGTRLTVT.

This chain links TRBV19 with TRBJ1-1; D is possibly TRBD1 (6 bases). The V and J ends lost 3 bases and 6 bases respectively, with 11 bases between them. The CDR3 extends over 13 amino acids. CDR1 is LNHDA, CDR2 SQIVND, per germline (reference sequence). The CDR3 DNA reads as TGTGCCAGTAGTATCGGGGGGGGCGCTGAAGCTTTCTTT. Its translation is CASSIGGGAEAFF.

The CDR3 DNA reads TGTGCCAGCAGCGTTGGCGGGGCCTCCTACAATGAGCAGTTCTTC. It yields the protein CASSVGGASYNEQFF. V gene TRBV9 combines with J gene TRBJ2-1; a weak D match, TRBD2 (6 bases). V dropped 2 bases and J dropped 0 bases, with 9 bases sitting between them. CDR1 is SGDLS and CDR2 is YYNGEE in the germline V gene. This CDR3 contains 15 residues.

This sequence joins TRBV19 and TRBJ2-6, with D tentatively TRBD1 (6 bases). The CDR3 covers 15 residues. V lost 8 bases and J lost 2, with 13 bases in between. The V gene's germline CDR1 is LNHDA and CDR2 SQIVND (reference sequence). The chain's CDR3 is CASYNTGTGANVLTF. CDR3 in DNA: TGTGCCAGTTACAATACAGGGACTGGGGCCAACGTCCTGACTTTC.

The genes are TRBV11-1 and TRBJ2-7; 8 positions agree with TRBD1. V dropped 5 bases and J dropped 3; count of bases not matched to a gene: 6. The CDR3 covers 14 residues. CDR1 and CDR2 (germline): SGHAT, FQDESV (reference sequence). The CDR3 reads CASSEGQGYYEQYF. The CDR3 DNA is TGTGCCAGCAGCGAAGGACAGGGCTACTACGAGCAGTACTTC. Based on the CDR3 plus reference TRBV11-1 and TRBJ2-7, the full variable domain is EAEVAQSPRYKITEKSQAVAFWCDPISGHATLYWYRQILGQGPELLVQFQDESVVDDSQLPKDRFSAERLKGVDSTLKIQPAELGDSAMYLCASSEGQGYYEQYFGPGTRLTVT.

The chain is built from TRBV28 and TRBJ2-7; weak D call: TRBD2 (6 bases). Trimming took off 2 bases at V and 5 bases at J, with 13 bases between the two ends. The CDR3 sequence is 14 residues long. The germline CDR1 and CDR2 sequences are MDHEN and SYDVKM. The CDR3 nucleotides are TGTGCCAGCAGTTTACAAGGGTGGGGGGACGAGCAGTACTTC. Translation: CASSLQGWGDEQYF.

V and J are TRBV4-1 and TRBJ1-1; 7 bases agree with TRBD1. Trimming removed 1 base from V and 0 bases from J; junction bases left unmatched: 8. In germline, CDR1 is MGHRA, CDR2 YSYEKL. CDR3 length equals 17 residues. The CDR3 DNA reads as TGCGCCAGCAGCCAAGCTGGGACAGAGACTATGAACACTGAAGCTTTCTTT. Translating gives CASSQAGTETMNTEAFF.

The genes are TRBV4-1 and TRBJ1-2; 7 bases are a match to TRBD1. Germline V gives CDR1 MGHRA, CDR2 YSYEKL. V was pared by 0 bases and J by 0 bases, with 10 bases of the junction left unmatched. This CDR3 spans 18 amino acids. This CDR3 reads CASSQEGGQQTSNYGYTF. As DNA, the CDR3 is TGCGCCAGCAGCCAAGAAGGGGGACAGCAGACATCTAACTATGGCTACACCTTC.

The rearrangement links TRBV4-1 to TRBJ1-2, with unresolved D. Germline V gene data show CDR1 as MGHRA and CDR2 as YSYEKL. V was cut by 7 bases and J by 8 bases, with 23 bases left in between. This CDR3 has 15 amino acids. The CDR3 is CASTREGAGGRGYTF. The CDR3 DNA reads as TGCGCCAGCACCCGAGAGGGAGCCGGAGGTCGGGGCTACACCTTC.

The rearrangement links TRBV6-1 to TRBJ2-5; D gene uncertain. V was pared by 7 bases and J by 3 bases, with 12 bases between. Germline assignment: CDR1 MNHNS and CDR2 SASEGT. The CDR3 is 13 amino acids. CDR3 in DNA: TGTGCCAGCAAGGTGTACAGCAAAGAGACCCAGTACTTC. The encoded protein is CASKVYSKETQYF.

The chain is built from TRBV11-3 and TRBJ1-2; D gene ambiguous. V was pared by 4 bases and J by 8 bases, with 20 bases between. Germline V gene data show CDR1 as SGHNT and CDR2 as YENEEA. The CDR3 sequence is 15 residues long. The CDR3 DNA reads TGTGCCAGCAGCTGGTCGCAGCGGGGAGATGGGGGCTACACCTTC. It translates to CASSWSQRGDGGYTF.

V and J are TRBV30 and TRBJ2-7; D uncertain. Germline V gene lookup returns CDR1 GTSNPN and CDR2 SVGIG (reference sequence). Trimming took 1 base from V and 2 from J, leaving 9 bases between them. The CDR3 is 13 amino acids. The CDR3 DNA reads TGTGCCTGGAGTGATGGCACCGCCTACGAGCAGTACTTC. Its translation: CAWSDGTAYEQYF.

The chain is built from TRBV7-2 and TRBJ2-3, with TRBD2 identical over 8 bases. CDR1 is SGHTA, CDR2 FQGNSA, per germline. The CDR3 has 15 residues. The trim removed 7 bases at V and 3 bases at J, leaving 9 bases unmatched. The CDR3 region is CASTVDGGVTDTQYF. The CDR3 coding sequence is TGTGCCAGCACCGTTGACGGGGGGGTTACAGATACGCAGTATTTT.

J is TRBJ1-3 and V is TRBV7-9; a weak D match, TRBD1 (6 bases). The V gene's germline CDR1 is SEHNR and CDR2 FQNEAQ (reference sequence). Trimming took off 1 base at V and 0 bases at J, with 16 bases between the two ends. This CDR3 has 18 residues. For the CDR3, the DNA is TGTGCCAGCAGCTTAGAAACGACAGGAATCTCCTCTGGAAACACCATATATTTT. Translating it yields CASSLETTGISSGNTIYF.

J is TRBJ2-7 and V is TRBV30; no clear D gene. The CDR3 sequence is 14 residues long. The germline V gene has CDR1 GTSNPN and CDR2 SVGIG (reference sequence). Deletions cut 1 base from V and 3 bases from J, with 13 bases between. The CDR3 here is CAWSALVEDYEQYF. For the CDR3, the DNA is TGTGCCTGGAGTGCTTTAGTTGAGGACTACGAGCAGTACTTC. Together with reference TRBV30 and TRBJ2-7, the CDR3 gives the full variable domain: SQTIHQWPATLVQPVGSPLSLECTVEGTSNPNLYWYRQAAGRGLQLLFYSVGIGQISSEVPQNLSASRPQDRQFILSSKKLLLSDSGFYLCAWSALVEDYEQYFGPGTRLTVT.

The J gene is TRBJ2-7, the V gene TRBV7-7; TRBD1 matches 8 bases. Germline lookup yields CDR1 SSHAT and CDR2 FNYEAQ (reference sequence). The CDR3 is 16 amino acids. In DNA form, the CDR3 reads TGTGCTAGCAGACTACCGCGGACAGGGAAAACATACGAGCAGTACGTC. It encodes CASRLPRTGKTYEQYV.

This chain uses TRBV7-2 with TRBJ2-7; 11 positions agree with TRBD1. The CDR3 totals 15 residues. The J segment lost 7 bases and the V segment lost 5 bases, leaving 10 bases of the junction unmatched. From germline, CDR1 is SGHTA and CDR2 FQGNSA. The CDR3 loop reads CASSLGQGAVYEQYV. The CDR3 nucleotides are TGTGCCAGCAGCCTAGGACAGGGGGCGGTTTATGAGCAGTACGTC.

DNA of the CDR3: TGTGCCAGCAGTGCCCTAGGTAGCTCCTACGAGCAGTACTTC. Translating gives CASSALGSSYEQYF. This chain connects TRBV27 to TRBJ2-7; D gene ambiguous. Germline lookup yields CDR1 MNHEY and CDR2 SMNVEV (reference sequence). V lost 5 bases to trimming and J lost 0 bases, with 11 bases between them. The CDR3 loop spans 14 amino acids.

The chain carries TRBV9 and TRBJ2-2; D might be TRBD1 (6 bases). Per germline, CDR1 SGDLS and CDR2 YYNGEE. The CDR3 consists of 11 residues. Trimming left V 7 bases short and J 7 bases short, with 8 bases between. This CDR3 is CASEGGGELFF. In nucleotides, the CDR3 is TGTGCCAGCGAAGGGGGCGGGGAGCTGTTTTTT.

The chain joins TRBV21-1 to TRBJ2-7; the table's TRBD1 call for D was not verified on the DNA. TRBV21-1 is a documented pseudogene. The length of the CDR3 is 15 residues. The CDR3 DNA reads as TGTGCCAGCAGCCGGGACAGGGGTCTCTTGTACGAGCAGTACGTC. It translates to CASSRDRGLLYEQYV.

The rearrangement uses TRBV29-1 and TRBJ2-7; 7 nucleotides align to TRBD1. Looked up from germline, CDR1 is SQVTM and CDR2 is ANQGSEA. The CDR3 loop spans 13 amino acids. Germline trimming cut 5 bases from V and 2 bases from J; bases unmatched to any gene: 6. The CDR3 DNA reads TGCAGCGTTAAAGGGGGCAGAGCCTACGAGCAGTACTTC. Translated, it gives CSVKGGRAYEQYF.

This sequence joins TRBV5-6 and TRBJ2-3; D gene ambiguous. The CDR3 is 12 amino acids. Trimming pared 3 bases from V and 0 bases from J, leaving 2 bases between. CDR1 and CDR2 from the germline V gene are SGHDT and YYEEEE. The CDR3 here is CASSSSTDTQYF. The CDR3 nucleotides are TGTGCCAGCAGCTCTAGCACAGATACGCAGTATTTT.

As to this clone: A junction boundary mismatches the germline segment, possibly from a read error. This rearrangement joins TRBV7-7 to TRBJ2-7, with 8 bases matching TRBD1. The CDR3 is 13 residues long. Per germline, CDR1 SSHAT and CDR2 FNYEAQ (reference sequence). CDR3 sequence: CASSHTQGDEQYF. The CDR3 coding sequence is TGTGCTAGCAGCCATACACAGGGGGACGAGCAGTACTTC.

V usage is TRBV27 and J usage is TRBJ2-3; D unresolved. CDR1 and CDR2 (germline): MNHEY, SMNVEV (reference sequence). CDR3 size: 14 residues. The V gene lost 2 bases and the J gene lost 3 bases, with 9 bases spanning the gap. The CDR3 DNA sequence: TGTGCCAGCAGTTTACTGGCCAGTACAGATACGCAGTATTTT. Its translation is CASSLLASTDTQYF.

The CDR3 nucleotides are TGTGCCTGGAGTCCTGGACTAGCGGGACACGAGCAGTACTTC. This translates into CAWSPGLAGHEQYF. The chain combines TRBV30 with TRBJ2-7; the match to TRBD2 covers 12 bases. V lost 2 bases to trimming and J lost 5 bases; unmatched junction nucleotides: 4. In germline, CDR1 is GTSNPN, CDR2 SVGIG (reference sequence). This CDR3 spans 14 amino acids.

The chain joins TRBV19 to TRBJ2-7, with 8 bases that match TRBD2. The CDR3 length is 15 residues. The V gene's germline CDR1 is LNHDA and CDR2 SQIVND (reference sequence). V lost 3 bases, J lost 2 bases, and 6 bases stayed unmatched. The CDR3 sequence: CASSITSGNPYEQYF. In DNA, the CDR3 is TGTGCCAGTAGTATCACTAGCGGTAACCCCTACGAGCAGTACTTC. Looking up the rest from reference TRBV19 and TRBJ2-7 gives the full variable domain: DGGITQSPKYLFRKEGQNVTLSCEQNLNHDAMYWYRQDPGQGLRLIYYSQIVNDFQKGDIAEGYSVSREKKESFPLTVTSAQKNPTAFYLCASSITSGNPYEQYFGPGTRLTVT.

The V and J genes are TRBV5-1 and TRBJ2-7; D is perhaps TRBD2 (5 bases). This CDR3 region has 13 residues. In germline, CDR1 is SGHRS, CDR2 YFSETQ. V was cut by 4 bases and J by 5 bases, with 13 bases left in between. The CDR3 region has the DNA TGCGCCAGCAGCCTCGGGTCGGGGAACGAGCAGTACTTC. Amino acid sequence: CASSLGSGNEQYF.

The rearrangement links TRBV9 to TRBJ2-5; D remains unclear. Germline V gene data show CDR1 as SGDLS and CDR2 as YYNGEE. The CDR3 contains 13 residues. Trimming removed 0 bases from V and 7 bases from J, with 10 bases in between. For the CDR3, the DNA is TGTGCCAGCAGCGTAGGTTATAGTGGGACCCAGTACTTC. Translated: CASSVGYSGTQYF.